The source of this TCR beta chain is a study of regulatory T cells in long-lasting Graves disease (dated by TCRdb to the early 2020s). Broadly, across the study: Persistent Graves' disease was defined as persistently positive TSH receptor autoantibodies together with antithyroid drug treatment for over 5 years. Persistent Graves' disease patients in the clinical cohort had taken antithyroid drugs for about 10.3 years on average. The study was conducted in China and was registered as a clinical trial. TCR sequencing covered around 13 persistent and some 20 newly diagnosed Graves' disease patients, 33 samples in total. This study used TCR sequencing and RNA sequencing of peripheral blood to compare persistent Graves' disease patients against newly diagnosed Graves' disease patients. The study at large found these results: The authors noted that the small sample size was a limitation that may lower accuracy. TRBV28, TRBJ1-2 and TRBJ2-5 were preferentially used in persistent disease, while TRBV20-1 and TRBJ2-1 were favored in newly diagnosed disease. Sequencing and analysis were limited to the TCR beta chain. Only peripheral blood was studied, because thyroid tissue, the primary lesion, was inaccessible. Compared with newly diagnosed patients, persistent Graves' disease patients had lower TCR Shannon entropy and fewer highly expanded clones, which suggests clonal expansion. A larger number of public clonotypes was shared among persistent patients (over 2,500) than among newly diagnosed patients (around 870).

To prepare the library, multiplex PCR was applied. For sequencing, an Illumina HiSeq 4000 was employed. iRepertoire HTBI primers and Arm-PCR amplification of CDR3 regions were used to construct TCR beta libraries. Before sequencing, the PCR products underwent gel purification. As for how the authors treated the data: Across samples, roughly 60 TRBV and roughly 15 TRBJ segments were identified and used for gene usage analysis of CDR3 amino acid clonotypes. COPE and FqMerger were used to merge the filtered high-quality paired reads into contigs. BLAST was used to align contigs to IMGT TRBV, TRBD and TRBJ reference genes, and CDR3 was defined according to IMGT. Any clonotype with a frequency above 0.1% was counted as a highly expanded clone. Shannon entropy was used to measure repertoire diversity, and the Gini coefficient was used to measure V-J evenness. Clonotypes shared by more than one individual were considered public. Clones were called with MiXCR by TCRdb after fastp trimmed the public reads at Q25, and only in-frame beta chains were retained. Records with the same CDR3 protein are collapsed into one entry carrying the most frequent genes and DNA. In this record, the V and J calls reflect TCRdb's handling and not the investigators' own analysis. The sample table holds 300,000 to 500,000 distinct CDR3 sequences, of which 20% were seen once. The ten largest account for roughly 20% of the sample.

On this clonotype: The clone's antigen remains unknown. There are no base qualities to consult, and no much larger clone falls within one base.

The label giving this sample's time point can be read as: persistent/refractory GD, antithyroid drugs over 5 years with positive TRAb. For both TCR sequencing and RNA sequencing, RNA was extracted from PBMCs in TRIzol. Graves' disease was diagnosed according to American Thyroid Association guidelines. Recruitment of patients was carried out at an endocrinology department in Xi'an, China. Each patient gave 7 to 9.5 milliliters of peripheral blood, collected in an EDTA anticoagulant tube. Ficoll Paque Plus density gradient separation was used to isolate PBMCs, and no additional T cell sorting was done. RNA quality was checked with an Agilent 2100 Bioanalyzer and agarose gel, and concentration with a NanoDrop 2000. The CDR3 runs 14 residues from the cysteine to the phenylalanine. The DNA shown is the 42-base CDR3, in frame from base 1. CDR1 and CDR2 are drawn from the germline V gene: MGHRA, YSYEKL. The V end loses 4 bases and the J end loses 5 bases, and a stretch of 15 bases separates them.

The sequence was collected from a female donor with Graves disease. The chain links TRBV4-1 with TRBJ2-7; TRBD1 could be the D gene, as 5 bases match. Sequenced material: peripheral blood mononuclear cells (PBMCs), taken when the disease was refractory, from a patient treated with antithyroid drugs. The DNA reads TGCGCCAGCAGCCTGCAAGGGGAAGGAAACGAGCAGTACTTC. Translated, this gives CASSLQGEGNEQYF.